Reported below is one T cell receptor beta chain. No cognate antigen has been identified for it. The record has no base qualities; no much larger clone is one base away. This record belongs to a study of naive and memory T cell subsets (dated by TCRdb to the late 2010s). At the level of the whole study: The study applied an open-source, UMI-based TCR alpha and beta sequencing pipeline to sorted naive and memory peripheral blood T cell subsets. RNA was DNase-treated and reverse transcribed with TCR constant-region primers, mostly using SuperScript III. IgG serology results and the functional CMV T cell responses were in complete agreement. Broad study findings and their caveats: No ground truth was available to validate the repertoire findings for the naive and memory subsets. The abundance of TCRs followed a power law with an exponent that differed between naive and memory subsets yet stayed consistent across the three individuals. Single alpha or beta chain sequences, rather than paired alpha/beta receptors, were used to define clonotypes. In both CD4 and CD8 cells, the Gini index increased while Shannon and inverse Simpson diversity decreased from naive through CM, EM and EMRA. Once error correction was done, more than 95% of naive TCR sequences showed up just once, which made the naive abundance distributions much steeper than those of the memory subsets. RNA-based TCR counts may be influenced by expression changes linked to T cell activation and differentiation.

Libraries came from UMI-ligation and nested PCR. The beta constant-region primer was an equimolar mix of two oligonucleotides covering both TRBC1 and TRBC2. A single-stranded oligonucleotide containing the SP2 primer and a 12-nucleotide UMI was joined to the 3' end of the cDNA by T4 RNA ligase 1. Four rounds of PCR were used to amplify ligated cDNA, with nested alpha and beta constant-region primers being used together with the SP2 primer. Incubation of the ligation reaction lasted 20-24 hours at 16 degrees C. PCR2 was typically run as a SYBR Green qPCR and stopped at a predetermined threshold to prevent over-amplification. Apart from the first purification, every purification step used Agencourt AMPure XP magnetic beads. Libraries were quantified by Qubit and checked on a TapeStation, with a main peak expected near 650 bp. Pooled libraries were sequenced on an Illumina MiSeq using v2 2x251 paired-end kits, and typically 1-2 million reads were obtained per sample. Each sample's library went into the pool at about 4 nM, and about 5-8% PhiX was added to help with cluster recognition. In the authors' own workflow: Decombinator assigned V and J genes to Demultiplexor-processed FASTQ reads by tag matching, allowing a single base-pair mismatch. UMIs were used by Collapsinator to correct both sequencing errors and frequency errors arising from PCR heterogeneity. TCRs were translated and CDR3s were extracted from the conserved cysteine to the FGXG phenylalanine by CDR3Translator, with non-productive sequences being flagged. Gini, Shannon entropy and inverse Simpson indices were calculated on repertoires subsampled to equal numbers of UMI-defined TCRs. Clonotype abundance distributions were fitted to a power law by maximum likelihood within the linear range. Similar UMI counts, unique TCR numbers and clonal distributions were obtained with the pipeline and with MIGEC on one naive CD8 sample. Repertoires were searched for about 7,300 CMV-associated CDR3 sequences compiled from VDJdb and a published dataset. The raw public data were reprocessed by TCRdb itself: fastp quality trimming at Q25, MiXCR clonotype calling, in-frame beta chains only. Here each entry gathers all rows of one CDR3 protein and keeps the most common genes and DNA. TCRdb, not the authors, supplied the V and J calls. In this sample the table shows approximately 89,000 distinct CDR3 sequences, about 6.5% of which occur a single time. The ten top clones hold about 1.6% of the sample.

TCR alpha and beta chain libraries were amplified separately from the second PCR step onward. CMV status of each donor was established by measuring IFNgamma production from CD4+ T cells after fresh PBMCs were stimulated overnight with CMV viral lysate. Miltenyi beads were used first to positively select CD4 T cells, and CD8 T cells were then positively selected from the CD4-negative fraction. After staining for CD3, CD4, CD8, CD45RA, CD27 and a live/dead dye, cells were sorted on a BD Aria II into four subsets based on CD45RA and CD27. Blood was obtained from a few healthy volunteers, and the blood from each volunteer was fractionated into CD4 and CD8 T cells and subsequently into four differentiation subsets. Approximately 0.13 L of peripheral blood was drawn per donor, and PBMC were isolated by Ficoll-Paque PLUS density-gradient centrifugation. Sorted cells were lysed in RLT buffer, and RNA was extracted with a Qiagen RNeasy kit and stored at -80°C.

Trimming removed 4 bases from V and 6 bases from J; the gene matches leave 8 bases unexplained. CDR1 and CDR2, per the germline V gene, are ENHRY and SYGVKD. The CDR3 runs 14 amino acids, cysteine and phenylalanine included. The only DNA kept is the CDR3, 42 bases in frame from the first base. The sequencing input was central memory CD4+ T cells from blood. The sample's cell subset or site, from its label and the paper: central memory, CD45RA- CD27+. The sequence links TRBV10-3 to TRBJ2-7; 8 nucleotides in the junction match TRBD2. This sequence originates from a human donor in good health. For the CDR3, the sequence is CAISAGTSAPEQYF. The bases are TGTGCCATCAGTGCCGGGACTAGTGCCCCCGAGCAGTACTTC.